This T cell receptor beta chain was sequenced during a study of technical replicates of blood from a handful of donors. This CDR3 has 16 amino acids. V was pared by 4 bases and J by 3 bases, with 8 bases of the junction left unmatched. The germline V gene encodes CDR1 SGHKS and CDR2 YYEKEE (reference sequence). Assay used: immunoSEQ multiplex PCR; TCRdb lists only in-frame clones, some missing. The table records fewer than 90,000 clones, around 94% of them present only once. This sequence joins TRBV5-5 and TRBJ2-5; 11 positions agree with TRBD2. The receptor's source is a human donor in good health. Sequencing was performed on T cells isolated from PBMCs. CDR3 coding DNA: TGTGCCAGCAGCCAATTACGGGGACTAGCGGAAGAGACCCAGTACTTC. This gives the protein CASSQLRGLAEETQYF.